What follows are 14 T cell receptor beta chains derived from one specimen sequenced in a study of blood T cell repertoires in COVID-19. Sequencing used immunoSEQ multiplex PCR; TCRdb keeps in-frame clones, though not all of them. The table records about 430,000 clones, over 75% of them present only once. The sequenced material came from PBMCs or T cells enriched from blood (not recorded which). Receptors were obtained from a woman between 18 and 30 years old who had been exposed to COVID-19.

This chain joins TRBV6-5 and TRBJ2-2; D is possibly TRBD2 (5 bases). This CDR3 contains 15 residues. CDR1 is MNHEY, CDR2 SVGAGI, per germline. V shed 6 bases and J shed 0 bases, with 11 bases lying between them. The CDR3 DNA reads as TGTGCCAGCAGGACCGGAGGCGCGAACACCGGGGAGCTGTTTTTT. This translates into CASRTGGANTGELFF.

The chain combines TRBV28 with TRBJ1-5; D might be TRBD1 (6 bases). CDR3 length: 18 amino acids. Trimming took off 2 bases at V and 6 bases at J, with 23 bases between the two ends. CDR1 and CDR2 (germline): MDHEN, SYDVKM. As DNA, the CDR3 is TGTGCCAGCAGTTTAAATTTGGGGGCCGGGCCATGGGGTCAGCCCCAGCATTTT. As protein: CASSLNLGAGPWGQPQHF.

This chain connects TRBV28 to TRBJ1-1; D uncertain. The V end lost 5 bases, the J end lost 7 bases, and 11 bases lay between the germline ends. CDR3 size: 12 residues. Germline V gene data show CDR1 as MDHEN and CDR2 as SYDVKM. The CDR3 loop is CASSHRDSEAFF. The CDR3 nucleotides read TGTGCCAGCAGTCACCGGGATAGTGAAGCTTTCTTT.

The genes are TRBV27 and TRBJ2-7; maybe TRBD1 (6 bases). The CDR3 has 15 amino acids. V lost 5 bases, J lost 2 bases, and 16 bases lay in between. CDR1 and CDR2 from the germline V gene are MNHEY and SMNVEV (reference sequence). CDR3 bases: TGTGCCAGCAGTCCTCTCGACAGGCAAACCTACGAGCAGTACTTC. Translated, it gives CASSPLDRQTYEQYF.

The chain uses TRBV27 and TRBJ1-2; D gene ambiguous. V lost 5 bases and J lost 5, with 6 bases in between. Germline CDR1 MNHEY, CDR2 SMNVEV (reference sequence). The CDR3 runs 11 residues. The CDR3 DNA reads as TGTGCCAGCAGTCCACAATATGGCTACACCTTC. It translates to CASSPQYGYTF.

The CDR3 protein is CASISDRVATEAFF. DNA for the CDR3: TGTGCCAGCATATCGGACAGGGTTGCCACTGAAGCTTTCTTT. J is TRBJ1-1 and V is TRBV6-5, with 8 bases identical to TRBD1. The V gene's germline CDR1 is MNHEY and CDR2 SVGAGI. V lost 7 bases, J lost 4 bases, and 8 bases stayed unmatched. This CDR3 is 14 amino acids long.

The chain links TRBV7-3 to TRBJ1-6, with D possibly TRBD1 on 5 matching bases. Trimming took 2 bases from V and 10 from J, leaving 12 bases between them. The CDR3 is made up of 14 amino acids. Germline CDR1 SGHTA, CDR2 FQGTGA. The CDR3 loop is CASSLLGEGSPLHF. The CDR3 DNA follows: TGTGCCAGCAGCTTACTAGGGGAGGGGTCACCCCTCCACTTT.

This chain connects TRBV7-9 to TRBJ2-2, with 10 nucleotides matching TRBD2. The CDR3 extends over 16 amino acids. The V and J ends lost 1 base and 3 bases, in that order; junction bases with no gene match: 2. In germline, CDR1 is SEHNR, CDR2 FQNEAQ (reference sequence). Here the CDR3 reads CASSLVSGRYTGELFF. The CDR3 coding sequence is TGTGCCAGCAGCTTAGTTAGCGGGAGGTACACCGGGGAGCTGTTTTTT.

Remarks on this clone: At one end the junction does not follow the germline gene, possibly because of a read error. The chain is built from TRBV7-7 and TRBJ2-5, with TRBD2 identical over 10 bases. Germline lookup yields CDR1 SSHAT and CDR2 FNYEAQ (reference sequence). The CDR3 is 17 residues long. The CDR3 DNA is TGTGCTAGCAGCTTAGGGGTCCTAGCGGGGGCCCAAGAGACCCAGTACTTC. Translated, it gives CASSLGVLAGAQETQYF.

The chain links TRBV5-1 to TRBJ2-2; D is perhaps TRBD1 (7 bases). This CDR3 comprises 14 residues. V was trimmed by 4 bases and J by 5 bases, leaving 12 bases between them. CDR1 and CDR2 (germline): SGHRS, YFSETQ. The CDR3 DNA reads TGCGCCAGCAGCGTGACAGGGAGGACCGGGGAGCTGTTTTTT. Translated: CASSVTGRTGELFF.

The V and J genes are TRBV11-3 and TRBJ1-4, with TRBD1 identical over 8 bases. In germline, CDR1 is SGHNT, CDR2 YENEEA. The CDR3 extends over 16 amino acids. The V gene end was trimmed by 6 bases and the J gene end by 5 bases; junction bases not matched to a gene: 11. This CDR3 reads CASRLTGQGRNEKLFF. CDR3 DNA: TGTGCCAGCAGATTAACAGGACAGGGACGAAATGAAAAACTGTTTTTT.

CDR3 region: CASSSPQGAYNEQFF. The CDR3 nucleotides are TGCGCCAGCAGCTCCCCACAGGGGGCCTACAATGAGCAGTTCTTC. This rearrangement joins TRBV5-1 to TRBJ2-1, with 8 nucleotides matching TRBD1. The germline CDR1 and CDR2 sequences are SGHRS and YFSETQ. Germline trimming cut 3 bases from V and 2 bases from J; bases unmatched to any gene: 4. The CDR3 spans 15 residues.

The chain recombines TRBV11-2 with TRBJ2-7; TRBD1 matches 8 bases. Germline CDR1 is SGHAT and CDR2 is FQNNGV. V gave up 1 base and J gave up 3 bases; unmatched junction bases: 2. The CDR3 is 14 amino acids. This CDR3 reads CASSLVRGLYEQYF. Written as DNA, the CDR3 is TGTGCCAGCAGCTTAGTCAGGGGGCTCTACGAGCAGTACTTC.

The rearrangement joins TRBV9 to TRBJ2-2; 13 bases fit TRBD2. The trim removed 4 bases at V and 6 bases at J, leaving 9 bases unmatched. The CDR3 totals 17 residues. The germline V gene has CDR1 SGDLS and CDR2 YYNGEE. The CDR3 protein is CASSTGTSGTLSGELFF. In DNA form, the CDR3 reads TGTGCCAGCAGCACCGGGACTAGCGGGACCCTGTCCGGGGAGCTGTTTTTT.